The 19 T cell receptor beta chains presented below share a single source sample, sequenced in a study of blood T cell repertoires in COVID-19. Sequencing used immunoSEQ multiplex PCR; TCRdb keeps in-frame clones, though not all of them. This sample has more than 85,000 clones; almost 80% occur once, and the top ten carry roughly a tenth. The sequenced material came from peripheral blood. The receptors here all came from a man in his 60s with active or convalescent COVID-19.

The chain couples TRBV9 to TRBJ2-5; 11 bases fit TRBD1. Germline values: CDR1 SGDLS, CDR2 YYNGEE. Trimming at V came to 4 bases and at J to 5 bases, leaving 4 bases not matched to a gene. The CDR3 length is 14 residues. The CDR3 DNA follows: TGTGCCAGCAGCCCAGGACAGGGGGCTGAGACCCAGTACTTC. As protein: CASSPGQGAETQYF.

The chain couples TRBV11-2 to TRBJ1-3; 7 bases agree with TRBD1. The V gene's germline CDR1 is SGHAT and CDR2 FQNNGV. Unmatched junction bases numbered 12, after V lost 7 bases and J lost 0 bases. This CDR3 spans 17 amino acids. CDR3 DNA: TGTGCCAGCACCCCCTTCGGGACAGAACACTCTGGAAACACCATATATTTT. Protein sequence: CASTPFGTEHSGNTIYF.

The sample holds one count of this clone. The chain is built from TRBV27 and TRBJ2-5; D possibly corresponds to TRBD2 (5 bases). Germline CDR1 and CDR2: MNHEY and SMNVEV (reference sequence). Trimming cost V 5 bases and J 1 base, with 8 bases left between them. The CDR3 loop spans 13 amino acids. CDR3 coding DNA: TGTGCCAGCAGTGTACGGGGCCAAGAGACCCAGTACTTC. Amino acid sequence: CASSVRGQETQYF.

The genes are TRBV6-5 and TRBJ2-3; a possible D gene is TRBD1 (6 bases). The V end lost 4 bases, the J end lost 2 bases, and 13 bases lay between the germline ends. Germline CDR1 MNHEY, CDR2 SVGAGI. This CDR3 is built from 15 residues. CDR3 protein: CASSSGVWITDTQYF. CDR3 sequence (DNA): TGTGCCAGCAGTTCAGGGGTCTGGATCACAGATACGCAGTATTTT.

The chain combines TRBV5-4 with TRBJ2-1; TRBD1 matches 9 bases. The CDR3 loop spans 15 amino acids. The ends lost 4 bases at V and 5 bases at J; junction bases unmatched: 7. Germline lookup yields CDR1 SGHNT and CDR2 YYREEE (reference sequence). CDR3 amino acids: CASSVTGGAHNEQFF. The CDR3 bases are TGTGCCAGCAGCGTCACAGGGGGCGCGCACAATGAGCAGTTCTTC. The full variable domain, in which reference TRBV5-4 and TRBJ2-1 provide the parts outside the CDR3, is ETGVTQSPTHLIKTRGQQVTLRCSSQSGHNTVSWYQQALGQGPQFIFQYYREEENGRGNFPPRFSGLQFPNYSSELNVNALELDDSALYLCASSVTGGAHNEQFFGPGTRLTVL.

V usage is TRBV28 and J usage is TRBJ2-5, with 13 nucleotides matching TRBD2. V trimming: 4 bases; J trimming: 6 bases; junction bases outside the gene matches: 5. The germline CDR1 and CDR2 sequences are MDHEN and SYDVKM. CDR3 length equals 15 residues. CDR3 protein: CASSSTSGRGQTQYF. CDR3 nucleotides: TGTGCCAGCAGTTCCACTAGCGGGAGGGGGCAGACCCAGTACTTC.

This sequence joins TRBV28 and TRBJ1-2; tentatively, D is TRBD1 (5 bases). Germline CDR1 MDHEN, CDR2 SYDVKM. Deletions cut 6 bases from V and 2 bases from J, with 16 bases between. The CDR3 sequence is 15 residues long. The CDR3 DNA sequence: TGTGCCAGCAGCAGATACGGGGGGGGAAACTATGGCTACACCTTC. The encoded protein is CASSRYGGGNYGYTF.

The chain recombines TRBV28 with TRBJ1-4; 8 positions match TRBD1. Germline V lookup: CDR1 MDHEN, CDR2 SYDVKM. V lost 5 bases and J lost 7; bases outside the gene matches: 9. This CDR3 spans 15 amino acids. The CDR3 loop reads CASSRLQGAFEKLFF. The CDR3 bases are TGTGCCAGCAGTAGACTTCAGGGGGCCTTTGAAAAACTGTTTTTT.

Notes on this clone: Distinct nucleotide sequences in the sample also encode this CDR3. V and J are TRBV5-1 and TRBJ2-5; 8 positions agree with TRBD2. V shed 0 bases and J 4 bases; nucleotides not matched to a gene: 5. The CDR3 totals 15 residues. Looked up from germline, CDR1 is SGHRS and CDR2 is YFSETQ. CDR3 nucleotides: TGCGCCAGCAGCTTGGCGGGAGGGCCGGGAGAGACCCAGTACTTC. This sequence encodes CASSLAGGPGETQYF. Full variable domain (remainder filled in from reference TRBV5-1 and TRBJ2-5): KAGVTQTPRYLIKTRGQQVTLSCSPISGHRSVSWYQQTPGQGLQFLFEYFSETQRNKGNFPGRFSGRQFSNSRSEMNVSTLELGDSALYLCASSLAGGPGETQYFGPGTRLLVL.

V is TRBV18 and J is TRBJ2-1, with 8 bases that match TRBD2. The J segment lost 0 bases and the V segment lost 3 bases, leaving 10 bases of the junction unmatched. This CDR3 comprises 18 residues. CDR1 and CDR2 (germline): KGHSH, LQKENI. The CDR3 nucleotides read TGTGCCAGCTCACCCAAATTCAGCGGGAGCAACTCCTACAATGAGCAGTTCTTC. This gives the protein CASSPKFSGSNSYNEQFF.

V and J are TRBV28 and TRBJ1-4; D may be TRBD1 (5 bases). V lost 4 bases and J 11 bases, leaving 8 bases between the germline ends. The CDR3 consists of 11 residues. Looked up from germline, CDR1 is MDHEN and CDR2 is SYDVKM. The DNA for the CDR3 is TGTGCCAGCAGTTGGGAGGGGAAACTGTTTTTT. Protein product: CASSWEGKLFF. Filled out from reference TRBV28 and TRBJ1-4, the complete variable domain reads DVKVTQSSRYLVKRTGEKVFLECVQDMDHENMFWYRQDPGLGLRLIYFSYDVKMKEKGDIPEGYSVSREKKERFSLILESASTNQTSMYLCASSWEGKLFFGSGTQLSVL.

The chain has TRBV9 and TRBJ2-5; no firm D call. The CDR3 length is 13 residues. Germline V gene data show CDR1 as SGDLS and CDR2 as YYNGEE. Trimming pared 0 bases from V and 2 bases from J, leaving 5 bases between. This chain's CDR3 is CASSVGQQETQYF. The DNA of the CDR3 is TGTGCCAGCAGCGTAGGGCAGCAAGAGACCCAGTACTTC.

This chain joins TRBV6-6 and TRBJ1-3; 7 bases map to TRBD1. This CDR3 has 14 residues. V was clipped by 10 bases and J by 5 bases; unmatched bases: 11. CDR1 is MNHNY, CDR2 SVGAGI, per germline (reference sequence). This chain's CDR3 is CATLQGVSRNTIYF. Here the CDR3 DNA reads TGTGCCACCCTCCAGGGGGTTTCCCGAAACACCATATATTTT.

The chain employs TRBV2 and TRBJ1-1, with 11 bases fitting TRBD1. This CDR3 comprises 14 residues. V dropped 3 bases and J dropped 11; count of bases not matched to a gene: 8. Germline V gene data show CDR1 as SNHLY and CDR2 as FYNNEI. CDR3: CASSERGQGVWAFF. The DNA for the CDR3 is TGTGCCAGCAGTGAGAGGGGACAGGGGGTGTGGGCTTTCTTT.

The chain has TRBV6-5 and TRBJ1-5, with TRBD1 matching 8 bases. The CDR3 extends over 13 amino acids. CDR1 and CDR2 (germline): MNHEY, SVGAGI. V lost 6 bases and J lost 2; bases outside the gene matches: 0. The DNA for the CDR3 is TGTGCCAGCAGGACAGGGGGCAATCAGCCCCAGCATTTT. It yields the protein CASRTGGNQPQHF.

The V and J genes are TRBV7-6 and TRBJ2-2, with D possibly being TRBD1 (5 bases). V lost 5 bases and J 2 bases, leaving 12 bases between the germline ends. CDR1 is SGHVS and CDR2 is FNYEAQ in the germline V gene. The CDR3 is 15 residues long. CDR3 region: CASSQRGGNTGELFF. DNA of the CDR3: TGTGCCAGCAGCCAAAGGGGCGGAAACACCGGGGAGCTGTTTTTT.

J is TRBJ1-2 and V is TRBV7-2, with 9 bases that match TRBD1. V lost 5 bases and J lost 6; bases outside the gene matches: 4. The CDR3 contains 13 residues. CDR1 is SGHTA, CDR2 FQGNSA, per germline. The CDR3 sequence: CASSAGQGHGYTF. The DNA for the CDR3 is TGTGCCAGCAGCGCGGGACAGGGCCATGGCTACACCTTC.

This clone was detected once. The V and J genes are TRBV28 and TRBJ2-1; TRBD1 agrees at 8 bases. The germline gives CDR1 MDHEN, CDR2 SYDVKM. The J segment lost 3 bases and the V segment lost 9 bases, leaving 7 bases of the junction unmatched. The CDR3 contains 14 residues. CDR3 DNA: TGTGCCAGTTCAGGACAGGGTGACTACAATGAGCAGTTCTTC. Its protein is CASSGQGDYNEQFF.

The chain uses TRBV25-1 and TRBJ2-2, with 10 positions matching TRBD2. The ends lost 5 bases at V and 8 bases at J; junction bases unmatched: 8. The CDR3 loop spans 15 amino acids. Germline values: CDR1 MGHDK, CDR2 SYGVNS. CDR3 loop: CASSSSSGSGGELFF. The CDR3 DNA sequence: TGTGCCAGCAGTAGCTCTAGCGGGAGTGGTGGGGAGCTGTTTTTT.